The 19 T cell receptor beta chains reported below all come from one sample, sequenced in a study of control samples from healthy donors and cancer patients. Assay: immunoSEQ multiplex PCR; the TCRdb copy retains only in-frame clones and omits some. The repertoire includes 84,000 or so clones, about 79% of them detected once, and 9.5% to 13% sits in the top ten. The specimen was PBMCs. All receptors derive from a man aged 55 to 70 with head and neck cancer.

The V gene is TRBV24-1, the J gene TRBJ2-3; D is undetermined. The ends were cut back, 3 bases at V and 1 base at J, with 19 bases in the middle. The V gene's germline CDR1 is KGHDR and CDR2 SFDVKD. This CDR3 region has 18 residues. The CDR3 loop reads CATSDPLLPEDRTDTQYF. CDR3 DNA: TGTGCCACCAGTGATCCATTACTGCCCGAAGACCGCACAGATACGCAGTATTTT.

This clone was observed once. The J gene is TRBJ2-1, the V gene TRBV19; possibly TRBD2 for D (6 bases). The ends were cut back, 4 bases at V and 2 bases at J, with 12 bases in the middle. The CDR3 sequence is 15 residues long. CDR1 LNHDA and CDR2 SQIVND come from the germline V gene (reference sequence). The CDR3 region has the DNA TGTGCCAGTAGTAGCAGGGCTAGCGCCTACAATGAGCAGTTCTTC. Translated: CASSSRASAYNEQFF.

In its sample, this clone was seen a few times. This chain connects TRBV2 to TRBJ1-5; no reliable D call. CDR3 size: 16 residues. Germline V gene lookup returns CDR1 SNHLY and CDR2 FYNNEI. V gave up 2 bases and J gave up 0 bases, with 11 bases separating them. The CDR3 protein is CASSEYPLYSNQPQHF. The CDR3 DNA reads as TGTGCCAGCAGTGAATATCCGCTCTATAGCAATCAGCCCCAGCATTTT.

This clone is a singleton in its sample. V and J are TRBV28 and TRBJ1-2; tentatively, D is TRBD1 (5 bases). This CDR3 is 14 amino acids long. Trimming shortened V by 6 bases and J by 2 bases, and 13 bases separated the two germline ends. CDR1 is MDHEN and CDR2 is SYDVKM in the germline V gene. CDR3 sequence reads: CASSPPGYNYGYTF. The CDR3 DNA reads as TGTGCCAGCAGCCCCCCAGGGTACAACTATGGCTACACCTTC.

The rearrangement joins TRBV9 to TRBJ2-3, with D hard to call. V was cut by 4 bases and J by 5 bases, with 8 bases left in between. Germline V CDR1 and CDR2: SGDLS, YYNGEE. This CDR3 has 12 residues. The CDR3, as DNA: TGTGCCAGCAGCCCCCGGAGAGATACGCAGTATTTT. Its protein is CASSPRRDTQYF.

A remark on this clone: The sample holds other DNA sequences that translate to the same CDR3. The chain uses TRBV7-9 and TRBJ1-3; D ambiguous. The germline CDR1 and CDR2 sequences are SEHNR and FQNEAQ (reference sequence). The CDR3 is 14 amino acids. Deletions cut 1 base from V and 2 bases from J, with 6 bases between. The CDR3 protein is CASSLEGTGNTIYF. CDR3 nucleotide sequence: TGTGCCAGCAGCTTAGAAGGTACTGGAAACACCATATATTTT.

The chain combines TRBV6-1 with TRBJ1-1; the D gene is possibly TRBD1 (5 bases). The germline CDR1 and CDR2 sequences are MNHNS and SASEGT. Trimming took 2 bases from V and 4 from J, leaving 11 bases between them. The CDR3 sequence is 14 residues long. The CDR3 DNA follows: TGTGCCAGCAGTGAAAGGCGAGGGGTCACTGAAGCTTTCTTT. Protein sequence: CASSERRGVTEAFF.

The chain has TRBV10-3 and TRBJ2-7, with TRBD1 matching over 11 bases. The CDR3 has 14 residues. Trimming removed 6 bases from V and 2 bases from J; junction bases left unmatched: 3. The germline gives CDR1 ENHRY, CDR2 SYGVKD. The CDR3 reads CAIRPGQGAYEQYF. The CDR3 coding sequence is TGTGCCATCAGGCCGGGACAGGGGGCCTACGAGCAGTACTTC.

This chain joins TRBV19 and TRBJ2-5, with D perhaps matching TRBD2 (6 bases). V was cut by 0 bases and J by 5 bases, with 13 bases left in between. The CDR3 loop spans 15 amino acids. Germline-derived CDR1 and CDR2 are LNHDA and SQIVND (reference sequence). CDR3 nucleotides: TGTGCCAGTAGTATAGATCCCGGGAGAGAGGAGACCCAGTACTTC. This translates into CASSIDPGREETQYF. Combining the CDR3 with reference TRBV19 and TRBJ2-5 gives the whole variable domain DGGITQSPKYLFRKEGQNVTLSCEQNLNHDAMYWYRQDPGQGLRLIYYSQIVNDFQKGDIAEGYSVSREKKESFPLTVTSAQKNPTAFYLCASSIDPGREETQYFGPGTRLLVL.

The table lists this clone with a count of one. This chain joins TRBV29-1 and TRBJ2-7, with a weak D call TRBD1 (6 bases). Germline CDR1 is SQVTM and CDR2 is ANQGSEA. V gave up 4 bases and J gave up 0 bases, with 10 bases separating them. The CDR3 length is 13 residues. In DNA, the CDR3 is TGCAGCGTTGTAAGGGACAACTCCTACGAGCAGTACTTC. This sequence encodes CSVVRDNSYEQYF.

V and J are TRBV19 and TRBJ2-2; TRBD2 aligns across 11 bases. The CDR3 is 21 amino acids. Germline CDR1 is LNHDA and CDR2 is SQIVND (reference sequence). The V segment lost 0 bases and the J segment 0 bases; nucleotides outside the gene matches: 12. The DNA of the CDR3 is TGTGCCAGTAGTATAGATCCGGGCGCTAGCGGGAGGCAACCGAACACCGGGGAGCTGTTTTTT. This translates into CASSIDPGASGRQPNTGELFF.

The genes are TRBV19 and TRBJ1-1; 7 bases map to TRBD1. The germline V gene encodes CDR1 LNHDA and CDR2 SQIVND (reference sequence). The J segment lost 3 bases and the V segment lost 0 bases, leaving 7 bases of the junction unmatched. The CDR3 loop spans 16 amino acids. CDR3 bases: TGTGCCAGTAGTATAGACCCCAGGACAGGAGACACTGAAGCTTTCTTT. It encodes CASSIDPRTGDTEAFF.

This CDR3 reads CASSGEPGQSPYEQYF. The CDR3 DNA reads TGTGCCAGCAGTGGGGAACCGGGACAGAGTCCCTACGAGCAGTACTTC. The rearrangement links TRBV28 to TRBJ2-7, with 7 bases fitting TRBD1. The CDR3 consists of 16 residues. The trim removed 5 bases at V and 2 bases at J, leaving 12 bases unmatched. CDR1 is MDHEN and CDR2 is SYDVKM in the germline V gene.

The V call is TRBV29-1, the J call TRBJ2-3, with D unresolved. Trimming took 4 bases from V and 0 from J, leaving 8 bases between them. The germline V gene encodes CDR1 SQVTM and CDR2 ANQGSEA. The CDR3 loop spans 13 amino acids. The CDR3 region has the DNA TGCAGCGTTGGGGCAGCTAGCACAGATACGCAGTATTTT. Encoded protein: CSVGAASTDTQYF.

Only one count was recorded for this clone. CDR3 nucleotides: TGTGCCAGCAGCTTAGCGACAGCGGATGGCTACACCTTC. Amino acid sequence: CASSLATADGYTF. The J gene is TRBJ1-2, the V gene TRBV7-6; D is perhaps TRBD1 (5 bases). Germline CDR1 and CDR2: SGHVS and FNYEAQ. Trimming removed 0 bases from V and 6 bases from J, with 8 bases in between. The CDR3 runs 13 residues.

This sequence joins TRBV19 and TRBJ1-1; TRBD1 aligns across 9 bases. Trimming took 6 bases from V and 4 from J; bases not matched to a gene: 12. CDR3 size: 16 residues. Germline CDR1 is LNHDA and CDR2 is SQIVND (reference sequence). CDR3 sequence: CASRTGQGWGSTEAFF. CDR3 in DNA: TGTGCCAGTAGGACGGGACAGGGCTGGGGTAGCACTGAAGCTTTCTTT.

The rearrangement joins TRBV18 to TRBJ2-1, with TRBD2 identical over 14 bases. The germline V gene encodes CDR1 KGHSH and CDR2 LQKENI. This CDR3 is built from 15 residues. J lost 6 bases, V lost 6 bases, and 4 bases had no gene match. The CDR3, as DNA: TGTGCCAGCTCGACCGGGACTAGCGGGAGCAATGAGCAGTTCTTC. Protein product: CASSTGTSGSNEQFF.

The genes are TRBV5-4 and TRBJ2-2; D may be TRBD2 (7 bases). The CDR3 is made up of 18 amino acids. Germline V gene data show CDR1 as SGHNT and CDR2 as YYREEE (reference sequence). Trimming stripped 3 bases from V and 4 bases from J, with 22 bases between. In nucleotides, the CDR3 is TGTGCCAGCAGCTCCTACGGGGGGCACGGGACCGGCACCGGGGAGCTGTTTTTT. Protein sequence: CASSSYGGHGTGTGELFF.

The chain joins TRBV29-1 to TRBJ2-7; D not certain. This CDR3 region has 16 residues. The germline CDR1 and CDR2 sequences are SQVTM and ANQGSEA. Trimming took 6 bases from V and 0 from J, leaving 21 bases between them. Written as DNA, the CDR3 is TGCAGCGTAGCCAACCGACGGTTCCCGAGCTCCTACGAGCAGTACTTC. Amino acid sequence: CSVANRRFPSSYEQYF.